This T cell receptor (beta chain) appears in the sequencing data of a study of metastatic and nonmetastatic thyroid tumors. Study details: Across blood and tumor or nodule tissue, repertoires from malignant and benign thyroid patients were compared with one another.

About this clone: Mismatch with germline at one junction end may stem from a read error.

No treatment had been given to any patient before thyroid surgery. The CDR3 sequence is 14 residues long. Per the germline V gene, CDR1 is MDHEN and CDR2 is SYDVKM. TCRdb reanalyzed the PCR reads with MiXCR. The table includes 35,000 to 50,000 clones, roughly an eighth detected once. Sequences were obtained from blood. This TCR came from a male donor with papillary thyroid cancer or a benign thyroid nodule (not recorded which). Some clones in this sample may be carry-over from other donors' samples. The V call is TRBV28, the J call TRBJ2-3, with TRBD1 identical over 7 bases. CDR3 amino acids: CASSLQAGGDMQYF. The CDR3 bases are TGTGCCAGCAGTCTCCAGGCAGGGGGAGATATGCAGTATTTT.